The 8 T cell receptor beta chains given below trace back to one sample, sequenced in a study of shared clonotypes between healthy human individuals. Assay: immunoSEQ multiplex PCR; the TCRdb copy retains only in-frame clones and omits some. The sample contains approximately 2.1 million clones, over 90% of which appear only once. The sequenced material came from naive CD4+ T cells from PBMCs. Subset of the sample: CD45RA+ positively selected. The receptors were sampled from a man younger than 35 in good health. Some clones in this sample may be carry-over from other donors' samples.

CDR3 bases: TGTGCCAGCAGCGCCGCCACTAGCGGGAGGACCTCCTACGAGCAGTACTTC. This translates into CASSAATSGRTSYEQYF. The chain uses TRBV11-1 and TRBJ2-7; TRBD2 matches 12 bases. The CDR3 consists of 17 residues. J lost 0 bases, V lost 5 bases, and 8 bases had no gene match. The germline V gene has CDR1 SGHAT and CDR2 FQDESV (reference sequence).

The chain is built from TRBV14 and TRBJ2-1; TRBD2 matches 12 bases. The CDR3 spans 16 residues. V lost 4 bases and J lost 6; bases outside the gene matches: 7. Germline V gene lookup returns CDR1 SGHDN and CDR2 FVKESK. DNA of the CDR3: TGTGCCAGCAGCCGATCCCTAGCGGGAGGGCTCAATGAGCAGTTCTTC. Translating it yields CASSRSLAGGLNEQFF.

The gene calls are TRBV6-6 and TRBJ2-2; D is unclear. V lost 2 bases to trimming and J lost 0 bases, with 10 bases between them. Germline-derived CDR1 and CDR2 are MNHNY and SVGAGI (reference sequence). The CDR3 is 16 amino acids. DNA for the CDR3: TGTGCCAGCAGTTACCCCGTGTTTGCGAACACCGGGGAGCTGTTTTTT. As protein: CASSYPVFANTGELFF.

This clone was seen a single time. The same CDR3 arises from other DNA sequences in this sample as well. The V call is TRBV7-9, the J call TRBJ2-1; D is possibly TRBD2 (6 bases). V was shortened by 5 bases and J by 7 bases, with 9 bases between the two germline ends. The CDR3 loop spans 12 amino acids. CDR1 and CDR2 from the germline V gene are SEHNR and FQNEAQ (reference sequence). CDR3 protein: CASSRGSNEQFF. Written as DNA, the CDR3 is TGTGCCAGCAGCCGGGGGTCGAATGAGCAGTTCTTC.

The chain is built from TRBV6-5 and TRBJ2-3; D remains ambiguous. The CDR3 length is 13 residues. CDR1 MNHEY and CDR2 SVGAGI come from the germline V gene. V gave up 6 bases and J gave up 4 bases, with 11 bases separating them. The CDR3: CASRGRHADTQYF. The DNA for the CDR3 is TGTGCCAGCAGGGGTAGGCACGCAGATACGCAGTATTTT.

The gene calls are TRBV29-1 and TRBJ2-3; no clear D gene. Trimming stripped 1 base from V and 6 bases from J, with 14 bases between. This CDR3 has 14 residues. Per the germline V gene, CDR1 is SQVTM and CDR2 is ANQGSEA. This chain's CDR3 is CSVEGPTGPDTQYF. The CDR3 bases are TGCAGCGTTGAAGGGCCCACCGGCCCGGATACGCAGTATTTT.

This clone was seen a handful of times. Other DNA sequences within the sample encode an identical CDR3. CDR3 in DNA: TGCGCCAGCAGCTTCCCGGGGGAGACCCAGTACTTC. Amino acid sequence: CASSFPGETQYF. The chain links TRBV5-1 to TRBJ2-5, with D perhaps matching TRBD2 (5 bases). This CDR3 region has 12 residues. The germline V and J ends were trimmed by 2 bases and 5 bases, with 7 bases remaining between them. The germline gives CDR1 SGHRS, CDR2 YFSETQ.

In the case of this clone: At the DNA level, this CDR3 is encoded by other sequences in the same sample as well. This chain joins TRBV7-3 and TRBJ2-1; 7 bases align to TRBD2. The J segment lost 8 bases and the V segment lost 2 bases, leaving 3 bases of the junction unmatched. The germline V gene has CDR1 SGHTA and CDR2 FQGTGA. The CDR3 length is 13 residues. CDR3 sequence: CASSLSGGDEQFF. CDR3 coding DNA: TGTGCCAGCAGCTTATCGGGAGGCGATGAGCAGTTCTTC.